The 4 T cell receptor beta chains in this list originate from one sample, sequenced in a study of tissue T cells after allogeneic stem cell transplantation. Clones were read by immunoSEQ multiplex PCR, and TCRdb kept only the in-frame ones, dropping some. Here the sample spans about 22,000 clones, about 70% being singletons. Material: blood. The receptors here all came from a female BALB/c mouse in good health. MHC haplotype: H2-d.

Notes on this clone: Germline and genes: mouse. The read stops 1 residue short of the end of the CDR3; the missing end is completed from the germline J gene. The rearrangement uses TRBV2 and TRBJ1-1; D is possibly TRBD1 (5 bases). The CDR3 extends over 14 amino acids. The germline gives CDR1 LGHNA, CDR2 YSYQKL. Trimming stripped 1 base from V and 0 bases from J, with 6 bases between. CDR3: CASSQGTTNTEVFF. The sequenced CDR3 bases are TGTGCCAGCAGCCAAGGGACAACAAACACAGAAGTCTTC.

Regarding this clone: The gene names here belong to mouse. The CDR3 is cut off 1 residue early in the read; its end comes from the germline J gene. The chain recombines TRBV3 with TRBJ2-1; 10 positions match TRBD2. This CDR3 is 16 amino acids long. J lost 1 base, V lost 4 bases, and 4 bases had no gene match. Germline V gene data show CDR1 as SNHLY and CDR2 as FYNGKV (reference sequence). The CDR3 loop reads CASSYGLGANYAEQFF. Incomplete CDR3 DNA: TGTGCCAGCAGCTACGGACTGGGGGCCAACTATGCTGAGCAGTTC.

Concerning this clone itself: Gene and germline names: mouse. Coverage ceases 1 residue before the CDR3 finishes, and the germline J gene fills in the end. The chain recombines TRBV13-2 with TRBJ2-1; 10 positions match TRBD2. Germline V lookup: CDR1 NNHNN, CDR2 SYGAGS (reference sequence). There are 15 residues in the CDR3. With V trimmed by 0 bases and J by 3 bases, 0 bases remained unmatched. CDR3 bases read: TGTGCCAGCGGTGATGACTGGGGGGGCTATGCTGAGCAGTTC. It translates to CASGDDWGGYAEQF. The CDR3 in its entirety is CASGDDWGGYAEQFF.

As for this clone: The genes are named according to mouse. The read ends 1 residue before the CDR3 terminus; that terminus is restored from the germline J gene. The chain links TRBV5 to TRBJ2-5; D tentatively fits TRBD1 or TRBD2 (6 bases each). Germline loops: CDR1 LGHNA, CDR2 YNLKQL (reference sequence). V was clipped by 4 bases and J by 3 bases, with 8 bases between them. The CDR3 covers 13 residues. The chain's CDR3 is CASSPGAQDTQYF. The DNA read from the CDR3 is TGTGCCAGCAGCCCGGGGGCTCAAGACACCCAGTAC.